The rows below give T cell receptor beta chains drawn from one sample of a study of T cell repertoires in aging, cancer and after chemotherapy. TCRdb processed the multiplex PCR reads anew with MiXCR; each CDR3 protein has one entry. The repertoire holds some 9,000 distinct CDR3 sequences, with about two fifths as singletons. Sequenced sample: blood. Source of these receptors: a human donor with a solid tumor. Both conserved end residues are trimmed from each CDR3. The order of the fields is CDR3 length, V gene, J gene, CDR3 protein.

11	TRBV19	TRBJ1-5	ASTLTGWVPQH
9	TRBV29-1	TRBJ2-7	SYSRGGEQY
11	TRBV29-1	TRBJ2-7	SVGLAVVGEQY
14	TRBV6-5	TRBJ2-7	ASRPLQGSVAGEQY
12	TRBV19	TRBJ1-2	ASSKQGDDYGYT
16	TRBV6-5	TRBJ2-6	ASTRSTGGASGANVLT
13	TRBV4-2	TRBJ2-7	ASSPGTPSSYEQY
16	TRBV29-1	TRBJ2-5	SVVFRSDSPFPTETQY
14	TRBV11-3	TRBJ2-5	ASSPSPGAGSETQY
12	TRBV11-3	TRBJ2-7	ASGRAGGDYEQY
13	TRBV5-5	TRBJ2-1	ASSLDGQGYNEQF
12	TRBV19	TRBJ2-3	ASSKASGRNTQY
8	TRBV11-3	TRBJ2-1	ASGYNEQF
14	TRBV18	TRBJ2-3	ASSPIPVPYTDTQY
14	TRBV18	TRBJ2-7	ASSPTSGLTSYEQY
12	TRBV27	TRBJ2-3	ASRTGVHTDTQY
13	TRBV11-3	TRBJ2-2	ASSLDRMNTGELF
11	TRBV29-1	TRBJ2-4	SVVGQEADIQY
12	TRBV6-5	TRBJ1-6	ASRSQGANSPLH
12	TRBV4-2	TRBJ2-7	ASSQDDSGYEQY
12	TRBV6-1	TRBJ1-5	ASNPTGSNQPQH
17	TRBV27	TRBJ2-3	ASSSLRLAARVGTDTQY